This T cell receptor (beta chain) was found in a study of cytomegalovirus exposure and HLA in healthy donors. Broader study findings: It is likely that the observed cluster of highly shared sequence variants was a sequencing artifact.

This clone was seen a few times. Antigen: not known. PCR used 60 Vbeta primers and 13 Jbeta primers. Sequencing used immunoSEQ multiplex PCR; TCRdb keeps in-frame clones, though not all of them. The data show some 120,000 clones, 17% seen once. The CDR3 loop spans 16 amino acids. Per germline, CDR1 SGHDT and CDR2 YYEEEE. Trimming left V 1 base short and J 4 bases short, with 14 bases between. The chain employs TRBV5-6 and TRBJ2-2; D is possibly TRBD1 (6 bases). The sequence derives from a female donor in good health and CMV-seropositive. Sample: PBMCs. The CDR3 loop reads CASSLLGATGTGELFF. DNA of the CDR3: TGTGCCAGCAGCTTGTTGGGGGCCACTGGCACCGGGGAGCTGTTTTTT.